These T cell receptor beta chains were read from a single sample in a study of beta chain features in type 1 diabetes. The method was immunoSEQ multiplex PCR; TCRdb's version includes in-frame clones alone and lacks a portion of them. The sample has under 850,000 clones, 13% seen once. Sequencing was performed on naive CD4+ T cells from blood. Every receptor here comes from a man aged 18 to 29 with type 1 diabetes. CDR3s include the opening cysteine and the closing phenylalanine or tryptophan. A D gene is named only where the DNA matches it firmly. Only part of the rows carry a size: once, few, many, or a class if the clone is expanded.

size	D	V	length	J	CDR3	DNA
few	-	TRBV5-4	13	TRBJ1-1	CASSLLQDTEAFF	TGTGCCAGCAGCTTGCTGCAGGACACTGAAGCTTTCTTT
-	-	TRBV30	12	TRBJ1-5	CAWSTGSQPQHF	TGTGCCTGGAGTACTGGGTCTCAGCCCCAGCATTTT
few	-	TRBV28	16	TRBJ1-5	CASSFRAAYSNQPQHF	TGTGCCAGCAGTTTCAGGGCAGCTTATAGCAATCAGCCCCAGCATTTT
few	TRBD2	TRBV7-9	18	TRBJ2-3	CASSRGLAGGLSTDTQYF	TGTGCCAGCAGCCGCGGACTAGCGGGGGGGCTTAGCACAGATACGCAGTATTTT
few	TRBD1	TRBV6-5	16	TRBJ1-1	CASSYSYRGPGTEAFF	TGTGCCAGCAGTTACTCCTACAGGGGGCCAGGGACTGAAGCTTTCTTT
few	-	TRBV4-1	16	TRBJ1-2	CASSQDWAQGLYGYTF	TGCGCCAGCAGCCAAGATTGGGCGCAGGGACTTTATGGCTACACCTTC
-	-	TRBV14	14	TRBJ1-6	CASSQAPVGSPLHF	TGTGCCAGCAGCCAGGCCCCCGTCGGTTCACCCCTCCACTTT
few	-	TRBV11-3	11	TRBJ2-3	CASTHTDTQYF	TGTGCCAGCACCCACACAGATACGCAGTATTTT
few	TRBD1	TRBV9	15	TRBJ1-1	CASSARRDRGTEAFF	TGTGCCAGCAGCGCTCGCCGGGACAGGGGGACTGAAGCTTTCTTT
-	-	TRBV29-1	16	TRBJ2-1	CSVDHFGQSSYNEQFF	TGCAGCGTGGACCACTTTGGACAGAGCTCCTACAATGAGCAGTTCTTC
-	-	TRBV4-1	13	TRBJ2-5	CASSQGAEETQYF	TGCGCCAGCAGCCAAGGGGCGGAAGAGACCCAGTACTTC
few	-	TRBV7-6	17	TRBJ2-3	CASSPLGQGPLTDTQYF	TGTGCCAGCAGCCCCCTCGGCCAGGGGCCCCTCACAGATACGCAGTATTTT
few	-	TRBV5-1	14	TRBJ1-5	CASSSGAGDQPQHF	TGCGCCAGCAGCTCGGGAGCGGGAGATCAGCCCCAGCATTTT
-	-	TRBV30	13	TRBJ1-5	CAWSSLAGQPQHF	TGTGCCTGGTCGAGCTTGGCCGGTCAGCCCCAGCATTTT
-	TRBD1	TRBV5-1	15	TRBJ2-1	CASSYRQGGYNEQFF	TGCGCCAGCAGCTATCGACAGGGGGGCTACAATGAGCAGTTCTTC
-	-	TRBV7-8	15	TRBJ1-2	CASSPLGGEAYGYTF	TGTGCCAGCAGCCCCCTGGGAGGGGAGGCCTATGGCTACACCTTC
-	-	TRBV13	13	TRBJ1-1	CASSLEDNTEAFF	TGTGCCAGCAGCTTAGAGGATAACACTGAAGCTTTCTTT
-	TRBD1	TRBV10-3	14	TRBJ2-3	CATTDRVFGDTQYF	TGTGCCACTACGGACAGGGTGTTTGGGGATACGCAGTATTTT
few	-	TRBV20-1	11	TRBJ1-1	CSPLEVTEAFF	TGCAGTCCACTGGAGGTGACTGAAGCTTTCTTT
few	-	TRBV7-3	15	TRBJ1-6	CASSAGASDNSPLHF	TGTGCCAGCAGCGCAGGGGCTTCCGATAATTCACCCCTCCACTTT
-	-	TRBV13	15	TRBJ1-1	CASSSRGSRAREAFF	TGTGCCAGCAGCTCCCGGGGGAGCCGTGCCAGGGAAGCTTTCTTT
few	TRBD2	TRBV7-2	17	TRBJ2-1	CASSFGTSGSSYNEQFF	TGTGCCAGCAGCTTCGGGACTAGCGGGAGCTCCTACAATGAGCAGTTCTTC
few	TRBD1	TRBV5-4	15	TRBJ2-5	CASSLGTGGQETQYF	TGTGCCAGCAGCCTCGGGACAGGGGGCCAAGAGACCCAGTACTTC
-	TRBD1	TRBV6-5	15	TRBJ2-5	CASRQGQGDPETQYF	TGTGCCAGCAGGCAAGGACAGGGGGATCCAGAGACCCAGTACTTC
-	-	TRBV28	14	TRBJ1-1	CASSLWDRNTEAFF	TGTGCCAGCAGTTTATGGGACAGAAACACTGAAGCTTTCTTT
-	-	TRBV20-1	11	TRBJ1-3	CSAGSGNTIYF	TGCAGTGCTGGCTCTGGAAACACCATATATTTT
-	-	TRBV29-1	14	TRBJ1-1	CSVLLLPGNTEAFF	TGCAGCGTTCTTTTATTACCGGGGAACACTGAAGCTTTCTTT
-	-	TRBV10-3	15	TRBJ2-5	CAISESIGQGETQYF	TGTGCCATCAGTGAGTCGATCGGGCAGGGAGAGACCCAGTACTTC
few	-	TRBV6-6	13	TRBJ2-5	CASSYSREETQYF	TGTGCCAGCAGTTACTCTCGGGAAGAGACCCAGTACTTC
few	-	TRBV19	14	TRBJ2-5	CASSPLTSEETQYF	TGTGCCAGTAGTCCCCTTACGAGCGAAGAGACCCAGTACTTC
-	-	TRBV15	17	TRBJ2-4	CATSRGWGLLAKNIQYF	TGTGCCACCAGCAGAGGGTGGGGGTTACTAGCCAAAAACATTCAGTACTTC
-	-	TRBV2	13	TRBJ1-5	CASKSRGNQPQHF	TGTGCCAGCAAGTCGAGGGGAAATCAGCCCCAGCATTTT
-	-	TRBV7-2	13	TRBJ1-4	CASSFGRREKLFF	TGTGCCAGCAGCTTTGGTAGAAGGGAAAAACTGTTTTTT
-	TRBD2	TRBV7-8	13	TRBJ2-5	CASSLGLAETQYF	TGTGCCAGCAGCTTGGGACTAGCGGAGACCCAGTACTTC
-	TRBD2	TRBV4-1	19	TRBJ2-1	CASSQTGTSGGSSYNEQFF	TGCGCCAGCAGCCAGACCGGGACTAGCGGGGGGAGCTCCTACAATGAGCAGTTCTTC
-	-	TRBV20-1	11	TRBJ1-2	CSAFLNYGYTF	TGCAGTGCGTTCCTAAACTATGGCTACACCTTC
-	-	TRBV7-9	14	TRBJ2-1	CASSYSGSNNEQFF	TGTGCCAGCAGCTATTCCGGGTCGAACAATGAGCAGTTCTTC
-	-	TRBV6-1	15	TRBJ2-2	CASRSGTGNTGELFF	TGTGCCAGCAGGAGCGGGACAGGGAACACCGGGGAGCTGTTTTTT
few	-	TRBV29-1	13	TRBJ1-5	CSVAQGANQPQHF	TGCAGCGTTGCACAGGGAGCAAATCAGCCCCAGCATTTT
few	TRBD1	TRBV7-8	13	TRBJ1-4	CASSSGQGEKLFF	TGTGCCAGCAGCTCTGGACAGGGAGAAAAACTGTTTTTT
few	TRBD1	TRBV28	16	TRBJ1-3	CASSWDRGREGNTIYF	TGTGCCAGCAGTTGGGACAGGGGGCGCGAAGGAAACACCATATATTTT
-	-	TRBV28	15	TRBJ2-6	CASTPAGQGANVLTF	TGTGCCAGCACTCCCGCGGGGCAAGGGGCCAACGTCCTGACTTTC
-	-	TRBV7-2	15	TRBJ2-3	CASSLGQDSTDTQYF	TGTGCCAGCAGCTTAGGCCAGGATAGCACAGATACGCAGTATTTT
-	-	TRBV18	14	TRBJ1-5	CASSPQEDNQPQHF	TGTGCCAGCTCACCCCAGGAAGACAATCAGCCCCAGCATTTT
few	-	TRBV5-4	15	TRBJ1-6	CASSPGAGLESPLHF	TGTGCCAGCAGCCCTGGGGCCGGGTTGGAGTCACCCCTCCACTTT
few	TRBD1	TRBV2	14	TRBJ1-1	CASTEQGVETEAFF	TGTGCCAGCACTGAACAGGGGGTGGAAACTGAAGCTTTCTTT
-	-	TRBV19	11	TRBJ1-5	CASASGGPQHF	TGTGCCAGTGCCTCGGGGGGGCCCCAGCATTTT
-	-	TRBV13	16	TRBJ1-3	CASSGPGRSSGNTIYF	TGTGCCAGCAGCGGCCCGGGACGGAGCTCTGGAAACACCATATATTTT
few	TRBD2	TRBV29-1	15	TRBJ2-3	CSVGPAGGGTDTQYF	TGCAGCGTCGGACCCGCGGGGGGCGGCACAGATACGCAGTATTTT